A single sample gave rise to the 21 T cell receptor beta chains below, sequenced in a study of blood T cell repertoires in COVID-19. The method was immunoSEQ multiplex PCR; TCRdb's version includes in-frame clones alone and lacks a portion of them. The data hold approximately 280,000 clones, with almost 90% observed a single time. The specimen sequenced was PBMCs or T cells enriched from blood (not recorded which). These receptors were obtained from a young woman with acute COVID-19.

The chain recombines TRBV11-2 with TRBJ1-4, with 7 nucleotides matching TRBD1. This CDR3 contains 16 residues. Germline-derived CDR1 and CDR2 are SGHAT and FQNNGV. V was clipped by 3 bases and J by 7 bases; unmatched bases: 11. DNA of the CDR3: TGTGCCAGCAGCTTTCTCCAGAGGGGGCGCGGTGAAAAACTGTTTTTT. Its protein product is CASSFLQRGRGEKLFF.

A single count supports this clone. CDR3 nucleotide sequence: TGTGCCTGGAGTGTAGGGCAGGGGCACTACAATGAGCAGTTCTTC. Amino acids: CAWSVGQGHYNEQFF. V gene TRBV30 combines with J gene TRBJ2-1, with D perhaps TRBD1 (6 bases). CDR1 is GTSNPN, CDR2 SVGIG, per germline (reference sequence). The CDR3 spans 15 residues. Trimming removed 0 bases from V and 3 bases from J, with 12 bases in between.

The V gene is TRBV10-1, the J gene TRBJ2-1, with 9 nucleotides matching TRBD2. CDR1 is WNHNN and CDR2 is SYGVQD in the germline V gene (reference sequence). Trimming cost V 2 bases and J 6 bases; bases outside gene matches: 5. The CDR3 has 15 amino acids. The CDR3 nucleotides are TGCGCCAGCAGTGAGCGGCGGGAGGGCCCCAATGAGCAGTTCTTC. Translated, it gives CASSERREGPNEQFF.

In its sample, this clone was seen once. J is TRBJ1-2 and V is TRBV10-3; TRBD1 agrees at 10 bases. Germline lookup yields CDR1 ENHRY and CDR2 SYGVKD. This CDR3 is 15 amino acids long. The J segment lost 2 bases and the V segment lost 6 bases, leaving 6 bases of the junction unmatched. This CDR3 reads CAIRPGQGSNYGYTF. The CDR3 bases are TGTGCCATCAGACCGGGACAGGGGTCCAACTATGGCTACACCTTC.

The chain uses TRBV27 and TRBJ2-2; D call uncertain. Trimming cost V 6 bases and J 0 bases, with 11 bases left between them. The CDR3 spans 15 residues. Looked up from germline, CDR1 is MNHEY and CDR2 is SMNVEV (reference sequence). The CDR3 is CASSWQETNTGELFF. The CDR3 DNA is TGTGCCAGCAGCTGGCAGGAAACGAACACCGGGGAGCTGTTTTTT.

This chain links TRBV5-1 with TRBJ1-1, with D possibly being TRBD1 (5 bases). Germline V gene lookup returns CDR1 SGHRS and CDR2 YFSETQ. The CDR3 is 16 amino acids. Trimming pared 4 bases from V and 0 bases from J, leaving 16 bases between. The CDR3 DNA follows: TGCGCCAGCAGCAGCCCCCCAGGCAGGGTGAACACTGAAGCTTTCTTT. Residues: CASSSPPGRVNTEAFF.

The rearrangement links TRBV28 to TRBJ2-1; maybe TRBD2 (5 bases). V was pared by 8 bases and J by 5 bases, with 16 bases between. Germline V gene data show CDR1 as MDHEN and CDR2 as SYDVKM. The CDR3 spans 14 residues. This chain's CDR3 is CASSAGGPNNEQFF. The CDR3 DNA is TGTGCCAGCTCGGCAGGCGGGCCCAACAATGAGCAGTTCTTC.

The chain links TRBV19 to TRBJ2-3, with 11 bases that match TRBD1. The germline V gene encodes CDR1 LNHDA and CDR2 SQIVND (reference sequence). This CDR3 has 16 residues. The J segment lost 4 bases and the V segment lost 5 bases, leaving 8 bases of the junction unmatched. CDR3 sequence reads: CASSWNRDRGADTQYF. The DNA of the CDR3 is TGTGCCAGTAGTTGGAACCGGGACAGGGGGGCAGATACGCAGTATTTT.

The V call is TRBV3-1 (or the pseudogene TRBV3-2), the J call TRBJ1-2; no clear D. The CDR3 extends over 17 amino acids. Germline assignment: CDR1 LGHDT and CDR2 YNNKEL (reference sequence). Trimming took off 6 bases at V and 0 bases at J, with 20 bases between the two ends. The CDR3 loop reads CASSPRTVQSANYGYTF. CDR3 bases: TGTGCCAGCAGTCCCCGAACAGTACAGTCAGCTAACTATGGCTACACCTTC.

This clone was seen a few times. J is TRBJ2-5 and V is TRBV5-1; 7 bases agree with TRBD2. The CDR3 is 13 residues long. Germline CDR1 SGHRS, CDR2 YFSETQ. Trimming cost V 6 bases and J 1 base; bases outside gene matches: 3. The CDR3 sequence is CASMAGAQETQYF. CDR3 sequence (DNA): TGCGCCAGCATGGCGGGAGCCCAAGAGACCCAGTACTTC.

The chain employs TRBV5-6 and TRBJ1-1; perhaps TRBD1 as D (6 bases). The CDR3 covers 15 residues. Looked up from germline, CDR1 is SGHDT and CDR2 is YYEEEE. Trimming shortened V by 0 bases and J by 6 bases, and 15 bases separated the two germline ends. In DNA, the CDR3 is TGTGCCAGCAGCTTGGAATTCTCCTCAGGGGCTGAAGCTTTCTTT. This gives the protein CASSLEFSSGAEAFF.

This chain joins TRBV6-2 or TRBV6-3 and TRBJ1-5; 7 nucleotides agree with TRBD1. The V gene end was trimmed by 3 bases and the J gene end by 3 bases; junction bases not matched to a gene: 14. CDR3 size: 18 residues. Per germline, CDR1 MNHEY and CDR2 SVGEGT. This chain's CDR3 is CASSYSPVQGNYNQPQHF. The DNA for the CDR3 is TGTGCCAGCAGTTATTCTCCCGTACAGGGGAATTACAATCAGCCCCAGCATTTT.

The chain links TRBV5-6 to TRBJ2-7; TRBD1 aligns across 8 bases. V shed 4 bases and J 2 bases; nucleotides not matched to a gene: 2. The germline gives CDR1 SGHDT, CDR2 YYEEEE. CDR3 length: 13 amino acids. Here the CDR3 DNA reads TGTGCCAGCAGCCAGGGGGCCACCTACGAGCAGTACTTC. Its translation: CASSQGATYEQYF. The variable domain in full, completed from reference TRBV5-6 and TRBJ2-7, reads DAGVTQSPTHLIKTRGQQVTLRCSPKSGHDTVSWYQQALGQGPQFIFQYYEEEERQRGNFPDRFSGHQFPNYSSELNVNALLLGDSALYLCASSQGATYEQYFGPGTRLTVT.

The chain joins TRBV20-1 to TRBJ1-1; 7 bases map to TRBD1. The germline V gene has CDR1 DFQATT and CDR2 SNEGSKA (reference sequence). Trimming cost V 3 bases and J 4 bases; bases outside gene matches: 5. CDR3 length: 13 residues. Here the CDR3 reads CSASEDRVTEAFF. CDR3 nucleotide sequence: TGCAGTGCTAGTGAAGACAGGGTCACTGAAGCTTTCTTT.

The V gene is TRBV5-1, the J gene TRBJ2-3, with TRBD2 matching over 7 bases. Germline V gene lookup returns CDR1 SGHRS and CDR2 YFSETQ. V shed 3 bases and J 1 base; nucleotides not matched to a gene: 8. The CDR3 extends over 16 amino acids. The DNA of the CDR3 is TGCGCCAGCAGCTGGCAAGGGAGGGTGGGCACAGATACGCAGTATTTT. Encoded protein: CASSWQGRVGTDTQYF.

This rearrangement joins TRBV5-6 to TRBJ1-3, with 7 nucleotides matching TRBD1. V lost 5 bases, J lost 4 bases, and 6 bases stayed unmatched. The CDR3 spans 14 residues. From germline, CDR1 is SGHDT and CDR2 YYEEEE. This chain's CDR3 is CASSLRTGGNTIYF. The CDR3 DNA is TGTGCCAGCAGTCTAAGGACAGGAGGAAACACCATATATTTT.

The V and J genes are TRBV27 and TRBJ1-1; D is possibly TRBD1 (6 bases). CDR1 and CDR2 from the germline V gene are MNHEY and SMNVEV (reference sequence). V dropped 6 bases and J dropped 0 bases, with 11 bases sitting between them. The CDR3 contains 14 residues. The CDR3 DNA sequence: TGTGCCAGCAGCCCCTCAGGGGTGAACACTGAAGCTTTCTTT. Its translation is CASSPSGVNTEAFF.

CDR3 protein: CASSFPGSDRGLGEQFF. CDR3 sequence (DNA): TGTGCCAGCAGCTTCCCTGGTTCGGACAGGGGGCTTGGGGAGCAGTTCTTC. The gene calls are TRBV7-8 and TRBJ2-1; 11 bases agree with TRBD1. The CDR3 has 17 residues. Germline V CDR1 and CDR2: SGHVS, FQNEAQ. The V gene end was trimmed by 3 bases and the J gene end by 10 bases; junction bases not matched to a gene: 14.

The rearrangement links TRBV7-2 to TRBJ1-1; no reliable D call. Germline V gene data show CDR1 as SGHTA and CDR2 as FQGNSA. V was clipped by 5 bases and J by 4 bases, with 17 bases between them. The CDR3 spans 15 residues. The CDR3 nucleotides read TGTGCCAGCAGCCGCTCCCCGACGGGAGGCACTGAAGCTTTCTTT. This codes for CASSRSPTGGTEAFF.

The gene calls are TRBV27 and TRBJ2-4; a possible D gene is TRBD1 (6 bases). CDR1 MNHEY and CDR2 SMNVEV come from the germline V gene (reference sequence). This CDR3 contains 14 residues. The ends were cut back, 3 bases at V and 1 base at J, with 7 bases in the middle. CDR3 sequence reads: CASSFRGAKNIQYF. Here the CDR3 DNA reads TGTGCCAGCAGTTTCAGGGGTGCCAAAAACATTCAGTACTTC.

The CDR3 DNA reads TGTGCCAGCTCGCCAGCAATCCCCCAGGGTGGGGTAACCGGGGAGCTGTTTTTT. Protein product: CASSPAIPQGGVTGELFF. V gene TRBV18 combines with J gene TRBJ2-2; maybe TRBD1 (5 bases). V gave up 6 bases and J gave up 5 bases, with 25 bases separating them. The CDR3 length is 18 residues. Germline-derived CDR1 and CDR2 are KGHSH and LQKENI.